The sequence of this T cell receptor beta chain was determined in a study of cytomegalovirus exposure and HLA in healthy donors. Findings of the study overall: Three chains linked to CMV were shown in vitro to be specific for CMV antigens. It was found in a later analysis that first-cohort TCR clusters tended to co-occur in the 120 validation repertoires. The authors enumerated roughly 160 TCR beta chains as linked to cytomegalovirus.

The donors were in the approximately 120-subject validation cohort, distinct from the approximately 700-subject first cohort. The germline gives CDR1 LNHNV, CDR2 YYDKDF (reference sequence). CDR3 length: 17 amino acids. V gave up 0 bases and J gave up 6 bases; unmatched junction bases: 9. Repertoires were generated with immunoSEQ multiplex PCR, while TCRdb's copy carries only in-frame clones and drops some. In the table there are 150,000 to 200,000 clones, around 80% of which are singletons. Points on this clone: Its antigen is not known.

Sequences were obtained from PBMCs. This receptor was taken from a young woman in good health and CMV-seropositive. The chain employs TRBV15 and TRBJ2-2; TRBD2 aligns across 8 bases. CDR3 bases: TGTGCCACCAGCAGAGAAGGAGCGGGAGTTAGCTCCGGGGAGCTGTTTTTT. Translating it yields CATSREGAGVSSGELFF.